This TCR beta chain was observed in a study of blood T cell repertoires in COVID-19. Overall study: Spain, Italy and the United States supplied samples that represented acute and convalescent COVID-19. Nucleic acid was either cDNA or gDNA, and it came from T cells, B-cell-depleted T cells, or PBMCs.

The junction had 5 bases not matched to a gene; V was cut back by 4 bases and J by 0 bases. CDR3 length: 15 residues. CDR1 and CDR2 (germline): SEHNR, FQNEAQ (reference sequence). In the original processing: Amplification of reference gene primers was used by the study to estimate nucleated cell counts. Some clones are missing from TCRdb's copy, which holds only in-frame ones; the method was immunoSEQ multiplex PCR. V and J calls and clone size are given by that table; D and trimming were obtained from the DNA. The sample consists of 200,000 to 300,000 clones, around four fifths of them appearing once.

This TCR was recovered from a man aged 60-69 years with acute or convalescent COVID-19. Sample: peripheral blood. The genes are TRBV7-9 and TRBJ1-2; 7 bases are shared with TRBD1. CDR3 nucleotide sequence: TGTGCCAGCAGCTACTGGGACAGAGCTAACTATGGCTACACCTTC. Translating gives CASSYWDRANYGYTF.